This TCR beta chain was sequenced for a study of control samples from healthy donors and cancer patients. Germline V CDR1 and CDR2: SGHRS, YFSETQ. The CDR3 is 14 amino acids. V lost 4 bases, J lost 7 bases, and 18 bases lay in between. Method: immunoSEQ multiplex PCR; TCRdb's copy keeps in-frame clones and lacks some. The sample shows 95,000 to 130,000 clones, more than 75% of them seen only once. The chain recombines TRBV5-1 with TRBJ2-7, with D tentatively TRBD1 (6 bases). Sequenced material: blood. The origin of this receptor is a woman aged 65 to 85 in good health. The CDR3 nucleotides read TGCGCCAGCAGCGCAAGGGACATCTCCGGGGAGCAGTACTTC. Its protein product is CASSARDISGEQYF.